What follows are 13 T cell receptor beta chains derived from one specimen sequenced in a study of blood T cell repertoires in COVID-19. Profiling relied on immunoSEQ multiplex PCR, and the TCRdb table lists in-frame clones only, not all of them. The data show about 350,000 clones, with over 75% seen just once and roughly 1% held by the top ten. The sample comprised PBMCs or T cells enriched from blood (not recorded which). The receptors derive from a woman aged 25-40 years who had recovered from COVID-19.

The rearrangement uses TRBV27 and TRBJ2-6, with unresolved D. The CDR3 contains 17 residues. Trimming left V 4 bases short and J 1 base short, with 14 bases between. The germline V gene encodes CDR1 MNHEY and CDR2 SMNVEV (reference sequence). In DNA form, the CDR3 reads TGTGCCAGCAGTTACGACCTGACCAGGTCTGGGGCCAACGTCCTGACTTTC. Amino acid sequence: CASSYDLTRSGANVLTF.

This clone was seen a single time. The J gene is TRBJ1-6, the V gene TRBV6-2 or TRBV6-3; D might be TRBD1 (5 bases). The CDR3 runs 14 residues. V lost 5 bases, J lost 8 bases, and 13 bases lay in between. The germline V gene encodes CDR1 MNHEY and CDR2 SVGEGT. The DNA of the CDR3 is TGTGCCAGCAGTGGGCGGGGCAGGGATTCACCCCTCCACTTT. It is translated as CASSGRGRDSPLHF.

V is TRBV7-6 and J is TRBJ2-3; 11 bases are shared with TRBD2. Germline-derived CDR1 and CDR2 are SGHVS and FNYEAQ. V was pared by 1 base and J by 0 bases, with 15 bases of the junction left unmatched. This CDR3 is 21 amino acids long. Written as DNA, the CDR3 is TGTGCCAGCAGCTTAGATCGTGATAGCGGGGGGGCCGGTCATAGCACAGATACGCAGTATTTT. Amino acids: CASSLDRDSGGAGHSTDTQYF. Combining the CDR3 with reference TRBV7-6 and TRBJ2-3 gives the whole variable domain GAGVSQSPRYKVTKRGQDVALRCDPISGHVSLYWYRQALGQGPEFLTYFNYEAQQDKSGLPNDRFSAERPEGSISTLTIQRTEQRDSAMYRCASSLDRDSGGAGHSTDTQYFGPGTRLTVL.

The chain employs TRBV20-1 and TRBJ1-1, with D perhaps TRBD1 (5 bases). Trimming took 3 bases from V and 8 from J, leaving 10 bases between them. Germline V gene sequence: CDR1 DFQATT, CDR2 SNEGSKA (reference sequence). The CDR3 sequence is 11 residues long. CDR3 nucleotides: TGCAGTGCTAGGGATAGGGGCGAAGCTTTCTTT. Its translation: CSARDRGEAFF.

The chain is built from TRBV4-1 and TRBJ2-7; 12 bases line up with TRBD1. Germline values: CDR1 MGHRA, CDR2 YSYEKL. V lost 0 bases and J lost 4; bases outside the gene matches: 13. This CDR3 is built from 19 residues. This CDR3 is CASSQDVRGTGGDRYEQYF. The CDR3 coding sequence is TGCGCCAGCAGCCAAGATGTTCGCGGGACAGGGGGCGATCGTTACGAGCAGTACTTC.

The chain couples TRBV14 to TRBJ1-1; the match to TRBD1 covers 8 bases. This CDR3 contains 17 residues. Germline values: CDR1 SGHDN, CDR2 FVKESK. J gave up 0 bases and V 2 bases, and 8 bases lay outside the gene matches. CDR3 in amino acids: CASSQFRQGWMNTEAFF. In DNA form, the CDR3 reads TGTGCCAGCAGCCAATTTCGACAGGGGTGGATGAACACTGAAGCTTTCTTT.

In nucleotides, the CDR3 is TGCGCCAGCAACTCGAACGGTGCGGCCACCGGGGAGCTGTTTTTT. Its translation: CASNSNGAATGELFF. V gene TRBV5-1 combines with J gene TRBJ2-2; D not resolved. Trimming took off 6 bases at V and 4 bases at J, with 16 bases between the two ends. This CDR3 is built from 15 residues. Germline-derived CDR1 and CDR2 are SGHRS and YFSETQ.

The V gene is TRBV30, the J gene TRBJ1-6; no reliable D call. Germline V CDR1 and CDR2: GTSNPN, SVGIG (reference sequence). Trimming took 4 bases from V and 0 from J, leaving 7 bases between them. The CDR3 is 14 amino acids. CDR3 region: CAWIKSSYNSPLHF. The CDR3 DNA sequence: TGTGCCTGGATCAAGAGCTCCTATAATTCACCCCTCCACTTT.

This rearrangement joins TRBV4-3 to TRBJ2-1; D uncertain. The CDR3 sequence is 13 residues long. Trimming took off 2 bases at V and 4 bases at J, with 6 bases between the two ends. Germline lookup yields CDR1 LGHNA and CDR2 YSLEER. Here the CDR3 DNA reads TGCGCCAGCAGCCAAACCGGGTACAATGAGCAGTTCTTC. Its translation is CASSQTGYNEQFF.

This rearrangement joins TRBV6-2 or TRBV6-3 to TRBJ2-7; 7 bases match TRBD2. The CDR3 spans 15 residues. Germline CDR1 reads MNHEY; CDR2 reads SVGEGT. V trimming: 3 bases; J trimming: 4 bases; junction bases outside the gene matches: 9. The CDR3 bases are TGTGCCAGCAGTTATTCACTAGCGAGGAATTACGAGCAGTACTTC. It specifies CASSYSLARNYEQYF.

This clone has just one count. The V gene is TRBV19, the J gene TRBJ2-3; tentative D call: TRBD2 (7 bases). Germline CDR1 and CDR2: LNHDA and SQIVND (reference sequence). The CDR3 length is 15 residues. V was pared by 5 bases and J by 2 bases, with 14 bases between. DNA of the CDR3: TGTGCCAGTAGTGGGCAGCGGGGACACACAGATACGCAGTATTTT. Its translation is CASSGQRGHTDTQYF.

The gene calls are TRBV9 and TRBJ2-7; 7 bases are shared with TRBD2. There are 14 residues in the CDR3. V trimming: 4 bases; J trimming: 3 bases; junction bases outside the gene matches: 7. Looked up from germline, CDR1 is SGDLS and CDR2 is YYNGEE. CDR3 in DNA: TGTGCCAGCAGCTCCGGGGGGTTCGACTACGAGCAGTACTTC. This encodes CASSSGGFDYEQYF.

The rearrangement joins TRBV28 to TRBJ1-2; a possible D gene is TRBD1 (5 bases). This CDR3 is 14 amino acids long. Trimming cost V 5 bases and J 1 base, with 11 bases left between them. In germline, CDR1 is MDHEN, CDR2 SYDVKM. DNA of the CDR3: TGTGCCAGCAGTCGGGGGGGAGGTAACTATGGCTACACCTTC. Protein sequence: CASSRGGGNYGYTF.